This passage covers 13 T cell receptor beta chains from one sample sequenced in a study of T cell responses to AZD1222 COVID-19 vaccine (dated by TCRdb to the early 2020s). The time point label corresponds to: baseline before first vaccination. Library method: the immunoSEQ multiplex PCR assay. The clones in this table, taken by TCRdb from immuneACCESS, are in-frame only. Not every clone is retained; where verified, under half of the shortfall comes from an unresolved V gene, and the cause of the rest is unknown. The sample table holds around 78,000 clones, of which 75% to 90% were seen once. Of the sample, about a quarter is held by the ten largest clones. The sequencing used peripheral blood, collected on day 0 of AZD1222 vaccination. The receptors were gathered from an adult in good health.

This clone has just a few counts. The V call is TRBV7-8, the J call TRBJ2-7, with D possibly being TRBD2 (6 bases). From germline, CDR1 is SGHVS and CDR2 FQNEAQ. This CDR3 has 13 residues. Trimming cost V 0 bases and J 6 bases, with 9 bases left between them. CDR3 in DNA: TGTGCCAGCAGCTTAGCCAGGGACTCCGAGCAGTACTTC. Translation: CASSLARDSEQYF.

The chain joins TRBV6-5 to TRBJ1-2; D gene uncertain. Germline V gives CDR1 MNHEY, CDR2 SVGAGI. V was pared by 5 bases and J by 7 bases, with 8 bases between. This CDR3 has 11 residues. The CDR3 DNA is TGTGCCAGCAGTCCCGGACGTGGCTACACCTTC. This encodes CASSPGRGYTF.

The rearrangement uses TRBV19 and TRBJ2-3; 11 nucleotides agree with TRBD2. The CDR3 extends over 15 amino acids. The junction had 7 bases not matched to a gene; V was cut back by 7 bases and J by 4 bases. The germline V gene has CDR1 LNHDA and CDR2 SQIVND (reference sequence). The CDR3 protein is CASTLTSGSADTQYF. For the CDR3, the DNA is TGTGCCAGTACTCTCACTAGCGGGAGTGCAGATACGCAGTATTTT.

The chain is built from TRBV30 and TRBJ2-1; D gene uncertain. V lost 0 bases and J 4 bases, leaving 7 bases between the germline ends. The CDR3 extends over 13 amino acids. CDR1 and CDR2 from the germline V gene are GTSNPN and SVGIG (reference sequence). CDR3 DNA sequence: TGTGCCTGGAGTGTATCTACGTACAATGAGCAGTTCTTC. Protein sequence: CAWSVSTYNEQFF.

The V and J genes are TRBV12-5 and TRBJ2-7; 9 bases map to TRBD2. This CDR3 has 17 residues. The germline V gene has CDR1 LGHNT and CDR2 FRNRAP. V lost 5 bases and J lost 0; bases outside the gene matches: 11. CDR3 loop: CASGLTGTSRSSYEQYF. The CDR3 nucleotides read TGTGCTAGTGGTCTAACCGGGACTAGCCGGAGCTCCTACGAGCAGTACTTC.

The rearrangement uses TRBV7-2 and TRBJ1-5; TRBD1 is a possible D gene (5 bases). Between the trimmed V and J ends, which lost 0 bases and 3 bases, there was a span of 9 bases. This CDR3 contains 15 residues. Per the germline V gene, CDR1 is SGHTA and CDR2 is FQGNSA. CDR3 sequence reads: CASSLAGRANQPQHF. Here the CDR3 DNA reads TGTGCCAGCAGCTTAGCGGGCAGGGCCAATCAGCCCCAGCATTTT.

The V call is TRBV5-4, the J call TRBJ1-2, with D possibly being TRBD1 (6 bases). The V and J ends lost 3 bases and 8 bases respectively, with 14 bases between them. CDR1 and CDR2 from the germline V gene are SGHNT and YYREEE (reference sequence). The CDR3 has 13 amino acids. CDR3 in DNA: TGTGCCAGCAGCTCACCGCCGGGGGGCGGCTACACCTTC. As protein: CASSSPPGGGYTF.

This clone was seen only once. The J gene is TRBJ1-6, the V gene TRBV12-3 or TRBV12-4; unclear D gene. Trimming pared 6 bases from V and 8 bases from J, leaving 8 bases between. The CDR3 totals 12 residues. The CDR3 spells CASRLGDSPLHF. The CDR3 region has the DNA TGTGCCAGCAGGTTGGGAGATTCACCCCTCCACTTT.

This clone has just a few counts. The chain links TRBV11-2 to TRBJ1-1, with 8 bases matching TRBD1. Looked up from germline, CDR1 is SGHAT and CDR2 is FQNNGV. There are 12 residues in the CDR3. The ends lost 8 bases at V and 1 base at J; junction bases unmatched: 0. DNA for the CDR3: TGTGCCAGCGGGACAGGGAACACTGAAGCTTTCTTT. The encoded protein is CASGTGNTEAFF.

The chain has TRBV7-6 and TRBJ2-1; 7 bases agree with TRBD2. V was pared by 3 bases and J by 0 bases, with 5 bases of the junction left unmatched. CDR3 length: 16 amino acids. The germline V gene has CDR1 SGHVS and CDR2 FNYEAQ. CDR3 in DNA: TGTGCCAGCAGCTTGAGGGGCGGGAGCTCCTACAATGAGCAGTTCTTC. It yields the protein CASSLRGGSSYNEQFF.

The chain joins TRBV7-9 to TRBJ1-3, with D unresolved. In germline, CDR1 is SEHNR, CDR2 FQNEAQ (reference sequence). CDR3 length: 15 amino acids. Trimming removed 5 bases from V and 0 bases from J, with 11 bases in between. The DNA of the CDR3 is TGTGCCAGCAGCCCCATTGGGCCCTCTGGAAACACCATATATTTT. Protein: CASSPIGPSGNTIYF.

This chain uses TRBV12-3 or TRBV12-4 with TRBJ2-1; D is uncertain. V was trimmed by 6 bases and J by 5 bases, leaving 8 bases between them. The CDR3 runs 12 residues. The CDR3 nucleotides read TGTGCCAGCAGCGGGCCTGACAATGAGCAGTTCTTC. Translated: CASSGPDNEQFF.

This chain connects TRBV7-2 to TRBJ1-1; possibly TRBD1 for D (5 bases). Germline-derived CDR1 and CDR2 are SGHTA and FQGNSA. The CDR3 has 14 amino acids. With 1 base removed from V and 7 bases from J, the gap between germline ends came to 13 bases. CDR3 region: CASSLGGGGGEAFF. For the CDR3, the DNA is TGTGCCAGCAGCTTAGGTGGGGGAGGAGGTGAAGCTTTCTTT.